By its share, the clone carrying this TCR beta chain is medium-sized. This sample is part of a study of spatial heterogeneity in lung cancer. Individually, TCR cDNA molecules were each labelled with a unique molecular identifier. In TCRdb, the 5' RACE reads were re-called with MiXCR into one record per CDR3 protein. The sample lists roughly 15,000 distinct CDR3 sequences; around 8% were seen once. This CDR3 has 15 residues. CDR1 is MNHEY and CDR2 is SVGAGI in the germline V gene. Trimming cost V 0 bases and J 3 bases, with 11 bases left between them. Regarding time point: sample taken at primary tumor resection. No cell sorting; template was whole RNA from tumor, lung tissue or PBMC. The donors, around 71 patients with untreated early-stage non-small cell lung cancer, provided the samples.

The material sequenced was PBMCs, taken at surgery. The chain joins TRBV6-5 to TRBJ1-1; D is ambiguous. The origin of this receptor is a female donor with early-stage non-small cell lung cancer. DNA of the CDR3: TGTGCCAGCAGTTACTCGGTGCTGTTGGACACTGAAGCTTTCTTT. Translated, it gives CASSYSVLLDTEAFF.